This T cell receptor (beta chain) was captured in a study of T cell changes during pregnancy in multiple sclerosis. TCRdb keeps only in-frame clones here, not all; method: immunoSEQ multiplex PCR. The sample yields some 90,000 clones, 91% seen once. Per germline, CDR1 MNHEY and CDR2 SMNVEV (reference sequence). Trimming pared 8 bases from V and 8 bases from J, leaving 13 bases between. CDR3 length: 12 amino acids. V and J are TRBV27 and TRBJ2-1; perhaps TRBD2 as D (7 bases). Specimen: peripheral blood, collected after pregnancy. This receptor was taken from a female donor in good health, enrolled as a control in a pregnancy study. The CDR3 sequence is CASGGALDEQFF. CDR3 sequence (DNA): TGTGCCAGCGGGGGGGCTTTGGATGAGCAGTTCTTC.